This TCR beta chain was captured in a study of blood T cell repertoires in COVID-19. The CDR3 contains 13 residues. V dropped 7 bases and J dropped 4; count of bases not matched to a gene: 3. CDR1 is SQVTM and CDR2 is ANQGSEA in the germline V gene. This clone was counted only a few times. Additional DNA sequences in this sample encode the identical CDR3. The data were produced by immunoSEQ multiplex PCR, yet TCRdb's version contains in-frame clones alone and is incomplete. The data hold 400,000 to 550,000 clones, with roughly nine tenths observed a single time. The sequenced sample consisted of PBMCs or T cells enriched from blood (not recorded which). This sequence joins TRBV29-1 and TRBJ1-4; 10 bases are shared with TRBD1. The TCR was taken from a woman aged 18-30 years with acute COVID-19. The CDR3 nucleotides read TGCAGCGGGGGGGACAGGGGTAATGAAAAACTGTTTTTT. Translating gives CSGGDRGNEKLFF.